This TCR beta chain was recovered during a study of blood T cell repertoires in COVID-19. Overall study: Both acute and convalescent COVID-19 samples were obtained from the United States, Italy and Spain.

Under the authors' procedure: For nucleated cells, counts were estimated from reference gene primer amplification. Generated by immunoSEQ multiplex PCR, the TCRdb table keeps only in-frame clones and is missing some. The V and J calls and the clone size are those of that table, but D and trimming were determined from the DNA. This sample has 100,000 to 150,000 clones, with over 75% found just once. V lost 5 bases and J 5 bases, leaving 12 bases between the germline ends. The CDR3 has 13 amino acids. CDR1 is MNHNY and CDR2 is SVGAGI in the germline V gene (reference sequence). The source material was peripheral blood. The clonotype was recovered from a middle-aged man with acute or convalescent COVID-19. The chain links TRBV6-6 to TRBJ2-5; D is undetermined. CDR3 sequence (DNA): TGTGCCAGCAGTCCCGGTGGGCCGGAGACCCAGTACTTC. As protein: CASSPGGPETQYF.